Below are 21 T cell receptor beta chains sequenced from a single sample in a study of CD8+CD57+ T cells in acquired aplastic anemia (dated by TCRdb to 2016 to 2018). The listed sequencing device is Illumina HiSeq 2000. Genomic DNA served as template for TCR beta VDJ combination and CDR3 sequence profiling. The public reads were quality trimmed at Q25 with fastp and then assembled into clones with MiXCR by TCRdb, keeping productive beta chains. Every CDR3 protein is listed once, alongside the most common genes and DNA of its rows. This sample gives about 270,000 distinct CDR3 sequences in total; 55% to 65% of them show up just once. Clones ranked in the top ten supply less than 9.5% of the sample. The sample was sorted CD4+, CD8+, or CD8+CD57+ T cells (not recorded which) from PBMCs. The receptors stem from a human donor with severe aplastic anemia or a healthy control (not recorded which).

This chain joins TRBV19 and TRBJ1-1; D is undetermined. Per the germline V gene, CDR1 is LNHDA and CDR2 is SQIVND (reference sequence). V was trimmed by 3 bases and J by 1 base, leaving 6 bases between them. The CDR3 has 13 residues. The CDR3 spells CASSMKGNTEAFF. CDR3 bases: TGTGCCAGTAGTATGAAGGGGAACACTGAAGCTTTCTTT. Based on the CDR3 plus reference TRBV19 and TRBJ1-1, the full variable domain is DGGITQSPKYLFRKEGQNVTLSCEQNLNHDAMYWYRQDPGQGLRLIYYSQIVNDFQKGDIAEGYSVSREKKESFPLTVTSAQKNPTAFYLCASSMKGNTEAFFGQGTRLTVV.

Ten or more counts support this clonotype. The chain links TRBV19 to TRBJ2-7; D is possibly TRBD2 (6 bases). There are 15 residues in the CDR3. Trimming shortened V by 5 bases and J by 2 bases, and 16 bases separated the two germline ends. Germline V gene sequence: CDR1 LNHDA, CDR2 SQIVND (reference sequence). CDR3 DNA: TGTGCCAGTAGTGACTTAGCGGCTGGGACCTACGAGCAGTACTTC. Amino acid sequence: CASSDLAAGTYEQYF.

This clonotype was detected ten times or more. V gene TRBV15 combines with J gene TRBJ2-5; 8 bases fit TRBD1. The CDR3 length is 15 residues. Looked up from germline, CDR1 is LNHNV and CDR2 is YYDKDF (reference sequence). Trimming took 6 bases from V and 3 from J; bases not matched to a gene: 9. The CDR3 DNA is TGTGCCACCAGTTTTCCAGGACAGGGTGAAGAGACCCAGTACTTC. This sequence encodes CATSFPGQGEETQYF.

Concerning this clonotype itself: The conserved phenylalanine or tryptophan is not found at the CDR3 terminus, so this likely reflects a read error. The CDR3 spells CASSFAVFYEQYC. The CDR3, as DNA: TGTGCCAGCAGTTTTGCAGTATTCTACGAGCAGTACTGC. The V gene is TRBV27, the J gene TRBJ2-7; the D is unclear. Trimming stripped 3 bases from V and 3 bases from J, with 9 bases between. Looked up from germline, CDR1 is MNHEY and CDR2 is SMNVEV (reference sequence). This CDR3 is 13 amino acids long.

The rearrangement joins TRBV20-1 to TRBJ2-7, with 8 positions matching TRBD2. The V gene end was trimmed by 6 bases and the J gene end by 1 base; junction bases not matched to a gene: 5. The germline V gene encodes CDR1 DFQATT and CDR2 SNEGSKA (reference sequence). This CDR3 region has 13 residues. CDR3 in amino acids: CSAVTSGSYEQYF. In DNA form, the CDR3 reads TGCAGTGCCGTAACTAGCGGTTCCTACGAGCAGTACTTC.

J is TRBJ1-6 and V is TRBV9; D unclear. Germline V gene data show CDR1 as SGDLS and CDR2 as YYNGEE. This CDR3 region has 15 residues. V lost 6 bases and J lost 5, with 15 bases in between. As DNA, the CDR3 is TGTGCCAGCAACCTACCCGGACCGGATAATTCACCCCTCCACTTT. Encoded protein: CASNLPGPDNSPLHF.

The chain employs TRBV7-6 and TRBJ2-5; 8 bases agree with TRBD2. J lost 7 bases, V lost 5 bases, and 9 bases had no gene match. The V gene's germline CDR1 is SGHVS and CDR2 FNYEAQ. The CDR3 is 14 residues long. This CDR3 reads CASSGTSGLRTQYF. CDR3 DNA: TGTGCCAGCAGCGGAACTAGCGGTCTAAGGACCCAGTACTTC.

Many counts were recorded for this clonotype. The rearrangement links TRBV6-2 or TRBV6-3 to TRBJ2-5; D may be TRBD1 (5 bases). Trimming left V 6 bases short and J 5 bases short, with 13 bases between. Per germline, CDR1 MNHEY and CDR2 SVGEGT. The CDR3 has 13 residues. This CDR3 reads CASRGRVLETQYF. The CDR3, as DNA: TGTGCCAGCAGAGGCAGGGTTTTGGAGACCCAGTACTTC.

The rearrangement joins TRBV3-1 to TRBJ2-3; D is unclear. The germline V gene has CDR1 LGHDT and CDR2 YNNKEL (reference sequence). V was cut by 3 bases and J by 1 base, with 5 bases left in between. This CDR3 is built from 13 residues. The CDR3 loop reads CASSQFGTDTQYF. CDR3 bases: TGTGCCAGCAGCCAGTTTGGCACAGATACGCAGTATTTT.

This chain links TRBV7-9 with TRBJ1-1, with D possibly being TRBD1 (5 bases). CDR3 length: 14 amino acids. Trimming stripped 5 bases from V and 6 bases from J, with 16 bases between. CDR1 SEHNR and CDR2 FQNEAQ come from the germline V gene (reference sequence). The CDR3 nucleotides are TGTGCCAGCAGCGGACCCAGGGAGGAACCTGAAGCTTTCTTT. Encoded protein: CASSGPREEPEAFF.

The chain recombines TRBV9 with TRBJ1-5; D remains ambiguous. Germline V lookup: CDR1 SGDLS, CDR2 YYNGEE. V was shortened by 0 bases and J by 7 bases, with 11 bases between the two germline ends. The CDR3 runs to 14 residues. CDR3 region: CASSVEGSGQPQHF. In DNA, the CDR3 is TGTGCCAGCAGCGTAGAGGGTTCCGGGCAGCCCCAGCATTTT.

V is TRBV5-1 and J is TRBJ2-5; D is undetermined. Deletions cut 0 bases from V and 1 base from J, with 10 bases between. The CDR3 runs 15 residues. Germline V gene sequence: CDR1 SGHRS, CDR2 YFSETQ. The CDR3 DNA reads as TGCGCCAGCAGCTTGGGTACAAGCCCCCAAGAGACCCAGTACTTC. Translating gives CASSLGTSPQETQYF.

This clonotype was seen ten or more times. This chain links TRBV6-6 with TRBJ2-3, with 9 nucleotides matching TRBD2. V shed 2 bases and J 5 bases; nucleotides not matched to a gene: 8. Germline V gene sequence: CDR1 MNHNY, CDR2 SVGAGI (reference sequence). This CDR3 has 16 amino acids. The CDR3 loop reads CASSYGIAGAVDTQYF. In nucleotides, the CDR3 is TGTGCCAGCAGTTACGGAATAGCGGGGGCTGTAGATACGCAGTATTTT.

This clonotype was seen just once. This rearrangement joins TRBV12-3 or TRBV12-4 to TRBJ1-6; TRBD1 matches 7 bases. This CDR3 is 15 amino acids long. V lost 0 bases, J lost 8 bases, and 4 bases stayed unmatched. CDR3 DNA: TGTGCCAGCAGTTTAGCACAGGGGATGTATTCACCCCTCCACTTT. Translated, it gives CASSLAQGMYSPLHF.

This clonotype was detected many times. The chain employs TRBV20-1 and TRBJ2-2; 12 bases line up with TRBD2. V was pared by 5 bases and J by 6 bases, with 4 bases of the junction left unmatched. Germline CDR1 reads DFQATT; CDR2 reads SNEGSKA (reference sequence). CDR3 size: 14 residues. CDR3 loop: CSAGLAGMSGELFF. CDR3 DNA sequence: TGCAGTGCTGGACTAGCGGGGATGTCCGGGGAGCTGTTTTTT.

The sample holds many counts of this clonotype. The chain links TRBV9 to TRBJ1-4, with 7 nucleotides matching TRBD1. This CDR3 spans 15 amino acids. V dropped 3 bases and J dropped 7; count of bases not matched to a gene: 9. Germline-derived CDR1 and CDR2 are SGDLS and YYNGEE. The CDR3 loop is CASSDRQGVSEKLFF. The DNA for the CDR3 is TGTGCCAGCAGCGACAGACAGGGAGTTAGTGAAAAACTGTTTTTT.

This chain uses TRBV12-3 or TRBV12-4 with TRBJ2-1; TRBD1 aligns across 10 bases. The V and J ends lost 6 bases and 8 bases, in that order; junction bases with no gene match: 7. This CDR3 is built from 14 residues. The CDR3 sequence is CASRRTGGRDEQFF. As DNA, the CDR3 is TGTGCCAGCAGAAGGACAGGGGGTCGCGATGAGCAGTTCTTC.

This clonotype showed up many times. The rearrangement joins TRBV7-3 to TRBJ2-1; D unclear. Germline CDR1 and CDR2: SGHTA and FQGTGA. CDR3 length: 15 residues. Trimming cost V 5 bases and J 1 base, with 12 bases left between them. CDR3 residues: CASSPTSISYNEQFF. Written as DNA, the CDR3 is TGTGCCAGCAGCCCGACTTCGATTTCCTACAATGAGCAGTTCTTC.

The J gene is TRBJ2-1, the V gene TRBV11-2; D gene uncertain. Germline assignment: CDR1 SGHAT and CDR2 FQNNGV. The CDR3 is 12 residues long. The V gene lost 2 bases and the J gene lost 5 bases, with 4 bases spanning the gap. CDR3 DNA sequence: TGTGCCAGCAGCTTACGGAACAATGAGCAGTTCTTC. Translating gives CASSLRNNEQFF.

The J gene is TRBJ2-2, the V gene TRBV19; 7 positions agree with TRBD2. V lost 8 bases and J lost 3; bases outside the gene matches: 3. Germline V gene sequence: CDR1 LNHDA, CDR2 SQIVND (reference sequence). This CDR3 comprises 13 residues. The CDR3 sequence: CASASGYTGELFF. The CDR3 coding sequence is TGTGCCAGTGCTAGCGGATACACCGGGGAGCTGTTTTTT.

The rearrangement uses TRBV6-6 and TRBJ2-2; TRBD1 aligns across 10 bases. J lost 7 bases, V lost 11 bases, and 10 bases had no gene match. Germline V gives CDR1 MNHNY, CDR2 SVGAGI (reference sequence). There are 14 residues in the CDR3. CDR3 protein: CAAGGTGVGGELFF. CDR3 DNA: TGTGCCGCGGGCGGGACAGGGGTTGGCGGGGAGCTGTTTTTT.